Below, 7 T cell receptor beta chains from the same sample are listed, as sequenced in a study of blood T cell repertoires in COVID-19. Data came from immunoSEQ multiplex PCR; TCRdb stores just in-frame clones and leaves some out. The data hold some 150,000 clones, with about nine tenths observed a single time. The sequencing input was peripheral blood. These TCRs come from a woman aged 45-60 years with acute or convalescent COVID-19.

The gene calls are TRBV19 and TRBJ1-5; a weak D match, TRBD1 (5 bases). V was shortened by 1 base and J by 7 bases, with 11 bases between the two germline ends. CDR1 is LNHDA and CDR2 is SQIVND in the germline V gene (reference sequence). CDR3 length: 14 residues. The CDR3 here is CASSIVRGDQPQHF. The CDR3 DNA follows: TGTGCCAGTAGTATAGTTAGGGGCGACCAGCCCCAGCATTTT.

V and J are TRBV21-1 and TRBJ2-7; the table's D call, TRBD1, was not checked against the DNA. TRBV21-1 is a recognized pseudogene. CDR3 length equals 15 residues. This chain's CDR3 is CASPKWIGQGYEQYF. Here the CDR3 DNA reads TGTGCCAGCCCGAAGTGGATTGGACAGGGCTACGAGCAGTACTTC.

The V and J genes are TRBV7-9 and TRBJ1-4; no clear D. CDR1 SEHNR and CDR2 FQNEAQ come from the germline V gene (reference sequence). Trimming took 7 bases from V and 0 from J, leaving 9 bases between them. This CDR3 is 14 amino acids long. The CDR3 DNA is TGTGCCAGCACCTACAGTTCAACTAATGAAAAACTGTTTTTT. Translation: CASTYSSTNEKLFF.

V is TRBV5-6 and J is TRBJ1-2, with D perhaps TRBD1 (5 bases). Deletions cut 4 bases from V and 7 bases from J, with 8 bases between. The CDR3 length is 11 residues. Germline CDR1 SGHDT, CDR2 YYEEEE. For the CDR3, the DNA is TGTGCCAGCAGCCCAGGGTTTGGCTACACCTTC. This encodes CASSPGFGYTF.

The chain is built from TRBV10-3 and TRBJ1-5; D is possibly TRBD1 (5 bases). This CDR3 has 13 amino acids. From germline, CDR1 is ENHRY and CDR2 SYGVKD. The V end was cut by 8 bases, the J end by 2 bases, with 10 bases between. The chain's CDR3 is CAIHPGGNQPQHF. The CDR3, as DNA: TGTGCCATCCACCCGGGGGGCAATCAGCCCCAGCATTTT.

In nucleotides, the CDR3 is TGTGCCAGCAGCAGAGCCCAGGGGGCGCGAGAAAAACTGTTTTTT. This gives the protein CASSRAQGAREKLFF. This chain links TRBV7-2 with TRBJ1-4, with TRBD1 matching 8 bases. There are 15 residues in the CDR3. Germline V gene lookup returns CDR1 SGHTA and CDR2 FQGNSA. With 5 bases clipped from V and 8 bases from J, the junction kept 10 bases outside the gene matches. The complete variable domain, with remaining parts taken from reference TRBV7-2 and TRBJ1-4, reads GAGVSQSPSNKVTEKGKDVELRCDPISGHTALYWYRQSLGQGLEFLIYFQGNSAPDKSGLPSDRFSAERTGGSVSTLTIQRTQQEDSAVYLCASSRAQGAREKLFFGSGTQLSVL.

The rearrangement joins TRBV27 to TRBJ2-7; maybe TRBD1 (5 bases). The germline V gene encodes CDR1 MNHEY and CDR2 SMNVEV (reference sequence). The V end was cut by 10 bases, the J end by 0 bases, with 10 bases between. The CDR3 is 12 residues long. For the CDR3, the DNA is TGTGCCACCCCGACAGACTCCTACGAGCAGTACTTC. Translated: CATPTDSYEQYF.